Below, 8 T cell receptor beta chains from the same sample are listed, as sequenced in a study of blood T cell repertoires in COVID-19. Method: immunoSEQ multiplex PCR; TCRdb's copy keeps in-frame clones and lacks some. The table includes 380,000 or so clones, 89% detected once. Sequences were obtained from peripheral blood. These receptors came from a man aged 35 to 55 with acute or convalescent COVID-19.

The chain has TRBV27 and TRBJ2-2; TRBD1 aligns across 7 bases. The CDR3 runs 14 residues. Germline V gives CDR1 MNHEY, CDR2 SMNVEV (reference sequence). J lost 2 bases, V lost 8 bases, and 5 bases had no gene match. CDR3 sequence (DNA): TGTGCCAGCGATAGGACAGGCAACACCGGGGAGCTGTTTTTT. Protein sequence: CASDRTGNTGELFF.

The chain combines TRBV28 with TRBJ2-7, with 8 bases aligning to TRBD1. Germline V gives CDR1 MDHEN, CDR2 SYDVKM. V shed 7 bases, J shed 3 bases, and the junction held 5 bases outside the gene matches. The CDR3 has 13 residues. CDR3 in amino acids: CASNDRGGYEQYF. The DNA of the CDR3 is TGTGCCAGCAATGACAGGGGAGGCTACGAGCAGTACTTC.

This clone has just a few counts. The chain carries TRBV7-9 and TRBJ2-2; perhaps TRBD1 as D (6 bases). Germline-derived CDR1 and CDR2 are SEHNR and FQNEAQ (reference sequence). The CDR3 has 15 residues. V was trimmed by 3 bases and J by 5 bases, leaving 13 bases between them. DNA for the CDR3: TGTGCCAGCAGCTTCAGACAGGACGGGACCGGGGAGCTGTTTTTT. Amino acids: CASSFRQDGTGELFF.

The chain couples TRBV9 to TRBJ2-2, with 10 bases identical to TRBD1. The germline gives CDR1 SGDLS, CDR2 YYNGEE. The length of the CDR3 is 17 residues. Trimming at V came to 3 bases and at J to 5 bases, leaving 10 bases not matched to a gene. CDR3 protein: CASSGHRDRGITGELFF. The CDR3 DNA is TGTGCCAGCAGCGGACACCGGGACAGGGGTATAACCGGGGAGCTGTTTTTT.

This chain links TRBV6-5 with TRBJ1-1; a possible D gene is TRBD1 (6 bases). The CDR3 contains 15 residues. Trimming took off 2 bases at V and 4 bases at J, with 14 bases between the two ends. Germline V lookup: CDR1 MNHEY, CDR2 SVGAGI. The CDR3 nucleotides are TGTGCCAGCAGTTACGGACAGAGCATGCCCACTGAAGCTTTCTTT. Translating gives CASSYGQSMPTEAFF.

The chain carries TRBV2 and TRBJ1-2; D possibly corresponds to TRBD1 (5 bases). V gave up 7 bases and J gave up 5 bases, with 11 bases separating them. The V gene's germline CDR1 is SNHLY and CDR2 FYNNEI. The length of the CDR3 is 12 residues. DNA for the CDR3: TGTGCCAGCACCAGGGTTTTGTATGGCTACACCTTC. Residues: CASTRVLYGYTF.

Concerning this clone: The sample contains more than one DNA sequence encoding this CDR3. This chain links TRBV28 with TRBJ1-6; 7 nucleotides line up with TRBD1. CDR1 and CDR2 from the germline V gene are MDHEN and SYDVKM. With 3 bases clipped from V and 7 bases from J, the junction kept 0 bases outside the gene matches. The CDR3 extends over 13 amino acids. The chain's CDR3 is CASSLTGNSPLHF. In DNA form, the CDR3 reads TGTGCCAGCAGTTTGACAGGGAATTCACCCCTCCACTTT.

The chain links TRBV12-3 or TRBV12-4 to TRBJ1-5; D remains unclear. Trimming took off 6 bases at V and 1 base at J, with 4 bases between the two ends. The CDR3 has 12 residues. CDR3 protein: CASRESNQPQHF. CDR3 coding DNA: TGTGCCAGCAGGGAGAGCAATCAGCCCCAGCATTTT.